The 24 T cell receptor beta chains presented below share a single source sample, sequenced in a study of post-analysis software for immune sequencing data. Unique-molecular-identifier-tagged TCR beta cDNA libraries were used. In TCRdb, the PCR reads were re-called with MiXCR into one record per CDR3 protein. This sample has about 560,000 distinct CDR3 sequences, with around 47% found just once. These receptors are not linked to any known antigen. Findings and limits, study-wide: Patients showed TRBV5-6, TRBV5-1 and TRBV20-1 among roughly 5 TRBV segments more frequent than in controls.

The sequencing sample was made of blood. These receptors originate from a girl aged 10 to 17 with multiple sclerosis.

The J gene is TRBJ2-1, the V gene TRBV11-2; weak D call: TRBD2 (5 bases). Germline CDR1 SGHAT, CDR2 FQNNGV. The CDR3 is 15 amino acids. V lost 2 bases to trimming and J lost 4 bases, with 12 bases between them. The CDR3 coding sequence is TGTGCCAGCAGCTTATACGTGCGGAGGTACAATGAGCAGTTCTTC. Amino acids: CASSLYVRRYNEQFF.

The chain combines TRBV20-1 with TRBJ2-5; TRBD2 might be the D (6 bases). With 1 base removed from V and 1 base from J, the gap between germline ends came to 10 bases. CDR3 size: 14 residues. Germline-derived CDR1 and CDR2 are DFQATT and SNEGSKA (reference sequence). CDR3 sequence: CSARVGGPQETQYF. In DNA form, the CDR3 reads TGCAGTGCTAGAGTGGGGGGTCCCCAAGAGACCCAGTACTTC.

The J gene is TRBJ1-2, the V gene TRBV7-9; D gene unclear. V was cut by 6 bases and J by 4 bases, with 12 bases left in between. Germline values: CDR1 SEHNR, CDR2 FQNEAQ (reference sequence). The CDR3 loop spans 13 amino acids. The CDR3 reads CASREWESYGYTF. In nucleotides, the CDR3 is TGTGCCAGCAGAGAGTGGGAGTCCTATGGCTACACCTTC. Full variable domain (outside the CDR3, taken from reference TRBV7-9 and TRBJ1-2): DTGVSQNPRHKITKRGQNVTFRCDPISEHNRLYWYRQTLGQGPEFLTYFQNEAQLEKSRLLSDRFSAERPKGSFSTLEIQRTEQGDSAMYLCASREWESYGYTFGSGTRLTVV.

The CDR3 coding sequence is TGCAGCGTTGGGGGGCTAGCGGGGACCGCTAGCACAGATACGCAGTATTTT. Translating gives CSVGGLAGTASTDTQYF. The chain recombines TRBV29-1 with TRBJ2-3; TRBD2 matches 9 bases. There are 17 residues in the CDR3. Losses at the gene ends were 4 bases for V and 0 bases for J; bases not matched to a gene: 11. CDR1 and CDR2 (germline): SQVTM, ANQGSEA.

The rearrangement links TRBV7-2 to TRBJ2-3, with 13 bases identical to TRBD2. The V gene end was trimmed by 3 bases and the J gene end by 4 bases; junction bases not matched to a gene: 1. Germline CDR1 and CDR2: SGHTA and FQGNSA. The CDR3 runs 15 residues. CDR3 nucleotides: TGTGCCAGCAGCTTCACTAGCGGGAGGGCAGATACGCAGTATTTT. This gives the protein CASSFTSGRADTQYF.

The V gene is TRBV7-9, the J gene TRBJ2-5; 12 bases are shared with TRBD1. CDR1 and CDR2 from the germline V gene are SEHNR and FQNEAQ (reference sequence). The trim removed 4 bases at V and 4 bases at J, leaving 4 bases unmatched. This CDR3 contains 15 residues. The CDR3 sequence is CASSSGQGAGETQYF. CDR3 nucleotide sequence: TGTGCCAGCAGCTCGGGACAGGGGGCGGGAGAGACCCAGTACTTC. The variable domain in full, with the rest retrieved from reference TRBV7-9 and TRBJ2-5, is DTGVSQNPRHKITKRGQNVTFRCDPISEHNRLYWYRQTLGQGPEFLTYFQNEAQLEKSRLLSDRFSAERPKGSFSTLEIQRTEQGDSAMYLCASSSGQGAGETQYFGPGTRLLVL.

The chain combines TRBV12-3 or TRBV12-4 with TRBJ1-4, with TRBD1 as a possible D gene (5 bases). This CDR3 is built from 15 residues. V shed 8 bases and J shed 4 bases, with 17 bases lying between them. For the CDR3, the DNA is TGTGCCAGCGGCAGAGGGGCAGACCTTAATGAAAAACTGTTTTTT. It codes for CASGRGADLNEKLFF.

This sequence joins TRBV2 and TRBJ2-3; TRBD1 agrees at 10 bases. V trimming: 7 bases; J trimming: 4 bases; junction bases outside the gene matches: 8. CDR1 SNHLY and CDR2 FYNNEI come from the germline V gene. CDR3 size: 15 residues. The CDR3, as DNA: TGTGCCAGCAAGGGACAGGGGCCTCCAGCAGATACGCAGTATTTT. Translation: CASKGQGPPADTQYF.

The rearrangement joins TRBV12-3 or TRBV12-4 to TRBJ2-3; 8 bases match TRBD1. V gave up 1 base and J gave up 0 bases; unmatched junction bases: 3. The length of the CDR3 is 16 residues. As DNA, the CDR3 is TGTGCCAGCAGTTTAGGGCACAGGGGGAGCACAGATACGCAGTATTTT. Protein product: CASSLGHRGSTDTQYF.

This clonotype was detected only once. The genes are TRBV14 and TRBJ2-5; D might be TRBD1 (5 bases). The end of the DNA aligns better with TRBJ2-7, so the J call may be wrong. CDR3 length: 14 amino acids. Germline CDR1 and CDR2: SGHDN and FVKESK. The CDR3 protein is CASSQQGSYYEQYF. CDR3 sequence (DNA): TGTGCCAGCAGCCAACAGGGATCATACTACGAGCAGTACTTC.

The J gene is TRBJ2-6, the V gene TRBV6-2 or TRBV6-3, with a tentative D call TRBD1 (6 bases). Germline assignment: CDR1 MNHEY and CDR2 SVGEGT. This CDR3 region has 15 residues. Trimming removed 6 bases at V and 2 bases at J, with 11 bases between. The CDR3 DNA is TGTGCCAGCAGCGTACAGGGAACTGGGGCCAACGTCCTGACTTTC. It yields the protein CASSVQGTGANVLTF.

The rearrangement links TRBV29-1 to TRBJ2-7; no firm D call. CDR1 is SQVTM and CDR2 is ANQGSEA in the germline V gene. The CDR3 extends over 13 amino acids. V was clipped by 5 bases and J by 5 bases, with 16 bases between them. The CDR3: CSVRAKLTHEQYF. The CDR3 DNA reads as TGCAGCGTTAGAGCTAAACTCACCCACGAGCAGTACTTC.

The rearrangement links TRBV10-3 to TRBJ1-2; 9 bases match TRBD1. The CDR3 loop spans 18 amino acids. Germline CDR1 ENHRY, CDR2 SYGVKD. V shed 2 bases and J 0 bases; nucleotides not matched to a gene: 10. The DNA of the CDR3 is TGTGCCATCAGTGAGCCACAGGGGGCCGGACGCGCTAACTATGGCTACACCTTC. Translated, it gives CAISEPQGAGRANYGYTF.

The chain is built from TRBV5-1 and TRBJ2-7, with D hard to call. The V gene's germline CDR1 is SGHRS and CDR2 YFSETQ. The CDR3 is 14 amino acids. The V gene lost 0 bases and the J gene lost 3 bases, with 10 bases spanning the gap. CDR3 residues: CASSLGYPHYEQYF. The CDR3 coding sequence is TGCGCCAGCAGCTTGGGGTACCCCCACTACGAGCAGTACTTC.

This chain's CDR3 is CASSIITGELFF. CDR3 DNA sequence: TGTGCCAGCAGCATTATCACCGGGGAGCTGTTTTTT. The V call is TRBV11-2, the J call TRBJ2-2; D not resolved. V dropped 5 bases and J dropped 4 bases, with 5 bases sitting between them. Germline V gives CDR1 SGHAT, CDR2 FQNNGV. CDR3 length equals 12 residues.

The chain links TRBV29-1 to TRBJ2-1, with D unresolved. Deletions cut 4 bases from V and 6 bases from J, with 7 bases between. Looked up from germline, CDR1 is SQVTM and CDR2 is ANQGSEA. This CDR3 has 11 residues. The CDR3 bases are TGCAGCGTTGTAGATTTCAATGAGCAGTTCTTC. It codes for CSVVDFNEQFF.

The J gene is TRBJ2-3, the V gene TRBV27; 8 nucleotides line up with TRBD2. The CDR3 has 16 residues. V lost 5 bases, J lost 2 bases, and 9 bases stayed unmatched. Germline CDR1 is MNHEY and CDR2 is SMNVEV (reference sequence). In DNA, the CDR3 is TGTGCCAGCAGTCCTTTAGCGGGGATCCTCACAGATACGCAGTATTTT. Encoded protein: CASSPLAGILTDTQYF.

V gene TRBV5-6 combines with J gene TRBJ2-3, with D tentatively TRBD2 (5 bases). Trimming cost V 4 bases and J 2 bases, with 11 bases left between them. The CDR3 extends over 14 amino acids. Germline lookup yields CDR1 SGHDT and CDR2 YYEEEE. CDR3: CASSHTGYTDTQYF. For the CDR3, the DNA is TGTGCCAGCAGCCACACGGGATACACAGATACGCAGTATTTT.

This clonotype occurred once. CDR3: CATSDAISEQYF. In DNA form, the CDR3 reads TGTGCCACCAGTGACGCGATTTCCGAGCAGTACTTC. This chain connects TRBV24-1 to TRBJ2-4; D remains unclear. The J call may not be correct, given that the DNA end is closer to TRBJ2-7. Germline CDR1 is KGHDR and CDR2 is SFDVKD. This CDR3 is built from 12 residues.

The chain joins TRBV5-1 to TRBJ1-4; D gene ambiguous. V was trimmed by 4 bases and J by 11 bases, leaving 12 bases between them. From germline, CDR1 is SGHRS and CDR2 YFSETQ. The CDR3 covers 12 residues. The CDR3 sequence: CASSNGPGKLFF. CDR3 DNA sequence: TGCGCCAGCAGCAATGGACCGGGGAAACTGTTTTTT.

V gene TRBV12-5 combines with J gene TRBJ2-3; 10 positions match TRBD2. CDR1 LGHNT and CDR2 FRNRAP come from the germline V gene. J gave up 4 bases and V 2 bases, and 6 bases lay outside the gene matches. CDR3 length: 16 amino acids. CDR3 in amino acids: CASGLKRGGTADTQYF. The CDR3 region has the DNA TGTGCTAGTGGTTTGAAGCGGGGGGGAACTGCAGATACGCAGTATTTT.

The chain is built from TRBV7-8 and TRBJ2-1; D is possibly TRBD1 (7 bases). Germline-derived CDR1 and CDR2 are SGHVS and FQNEAQ. Trimming took 7 bases from V and 0 from J, leaving 13 bases between them. The CDR3 length is 15 residues. The CDR3 DNA reads as TGTGCCAGCATCAGGGGGGATTTCTCCTACAATGAGCAGTTCTTC. This sequence encodes CASIRGDFSYNEQFF.

On this clonotype: Sequence at one end of the junction differs from germline and may be a read error. V usage is TRBV2 and J usage is TRBJ2-1, with D tentatively TRBD2 (5 bases). The CDR3 loop spans 12 amino acids. CDR1 SNHLY and CDR2 FYNNEI come from the germline V gene. CDR3 DNA sequence: TGTGTCAGCAGCAAACTAGTTTGGGAGCAGTTCTTC. This encodes CVSSKLVWEQFF.

In its sample, this clonotype was seen a few times. The chain is built from TRBV10-3 and TRBJ2-5; D is possibly TRBD2 (6 bases). V shed 1 base and J shed 3 bases, with 9 bases lying between them. Germline lookup yields CDR1 ENHRY and CDR2 SYGVKD. This CDR3 is built from 14 residues. As DNA, the CDR3 is TGTGCCATCAGTGAGTTGGGGGAGGAAGAGACCCAGTACTTC. Translating gives CAISELGEEETQYF.